The entry below gives a single T cell receptor (beta chain) sequence along with its context. There is no known antigen for this receptor. Per-base quality was not reported, and no clone a single base away is much larger than it. The data originate from a study of cytomegalovirus exposure and HLA in healthy donors (dated by TCRdb to 2016 to 2017). Regarding the study in general: According to an earlier analysis of several hundred of the donors, 150 million to 200 million T cells yielded 90 million to 130 million unique TCR beta sequences and less than 300 Gb of sequence data. Using immunosequencing, the study profiled T cell repertoires from around 680 subjects and related those repertoires to cytomegalovirus serostatus. Across 398 genotyped donors of the cohort, an average of about 200,000 unique TCR beta nucleotide sequences per donor were sequenced, and about a sixth of those sequences were non-productive. The aim of the study was to test whether cataloging public T cell receptors could identify signatures of past pathogen exposure. The number of typed donors differed by locus: roughly 629-640 for A, B, C, DRB1 and DQB1; 500 to 550 for DQA1; approximately 600 for DPA1; and about 450 for DPB1. The genetic ancestry cluster associated with self-reported Caucasian donors included roughly four fifths of the roughly 380 genotyped donors. A later analysis re-examined previously published TCR beta repertoires from more than 650 donors and added high-resolution HLA genotyping to investigate patterns of TCR occurrence. Donor age, sex, ethnicity and CMV serostatus were collected together with the repertoire data. Four to six DR-DQ haplotypes were handled as single units for association and clustering, since linkage in the cohort was strong. All discovery cohort repertoires had been generated on a single sequencing platform. To predict cytomegalovirus infection status, the study combined high-throughput TCR immunosequencing, statistical association of individual TCRs with disease status, and machine learning. In the later analysis, no new phenotypic data were used to find candidate immune exposures; instead, reliance was placed on TCR beta sequences and their occurrence across donors. A later genetic analysis took genome-wide SNP genotypes for about 65% of the 666 donors and used that subset as a discovery cohort. Both class I and class II loci were covered by HLA typing, at four-digit resolution. An early release covering some 640 HLA-typed donors comprised about 300 gigabases of sequencing data and tens of millions of unique TCR sequences. Besides the first cohort of roughly 660 subjects, a separate validation cohort made up of 120 different subjects was used. To decide whether each TCR beta V gene segment behaved as functional or pseudogenic, an earlier analysis of some 600 of the donors relied on high-throughput TCR beta sequencing.

The library was built by means of the immunoSEQ multiplex PCR assay. For the multiplex PCR, a mixture combining 60 forward primers for TCR Vbeta segments and 13 reverse primers for TCR Jbeta segments was used. The CDR3 region of rearranged TCR beta genes was amplified from genomic DNA by a multiplex PCR assay. Amplified TCR beta libraries were sequenced as 87-base-pair reads on the Illumina HiSeq System. In the source study's methods: A later analysis counted tens of millions of unique TCR beta chains across the 550 to 700 repertoires, and some 12 million of these chains were shared by at least two donors. A nearest-neighbor algorithm error-corrected the raw reads and collapsed the reads into unique sequences, merging closely related sequences to remove PCR and sequencing errors. To assign V, D and J gene segments, CDR3 sequences were aligned to IMGT reference sequences. Each retained sequence needed at least a six-nucleotide match to both a V gene segment and a J gene segment. A rearrangement counted as productive if the CDR3 had no stop codons and remained in frame with V and J, and every other rearrangement counted as non-productive. CDR3 was defined by IMGT convention, running from the second conserved V-encoded cysteine to the conserved J-encoded phenylalanine. The earlier analysis of some 580 of the donors excluded any sequence lacking an unambiguous match to a single V gene segment. In an earlier analysis of several hundred of the donors, V segments were called functional above 56.7% productive rearrangements and were called segregating when the between-donor standard deviation exceeded 5%. A statistical classification framework was built for diagnosing cytomegalovirus status from the catalog of TCR beta chain sequences. A later analysis assigned V and J genes by comparing TCR nucleotide sequences with IMGT/GENE-DB human TR gene sequences. In a later analysis, CDR3 sequences and most-parsimonious VDJ recombination scenarios were assigned using the TCRdist pipeline. In a later analysis, each TCR beta chain was defined by its CDR3 amino acid sequence together with its V-gene family, and reads without a unique V-gene family were excluded. In a later analysis, 500 to 650 highly shared, low-generation-probability nucleotide sequences were removed to address suspected cross-contamination and a sequencing artifact. For each public chain, a later analysis derived a clonal expansion index from normalized ranks of inferred template counts within each repertoire. Generation probabilities in a later analysis came from a VDJ recombination model fitted to out-of-frame rearrangements, and those results were checked against IGoR. Hypergeometric tests were used in a later analysis to score TCR-TCR, TCR-HLA and TCR-CMV co-occurrence, with a repertoire-size bias correction applied to the TCR pairs. A later analysis estimated false discovery rates by permuting HLA or CMV assignments 20 times. In a later analysis, co-occurring TCRs were grouped using DBSCAN, with TCRdist sequence similarity added in when clustering inside HLA-allele-positive subsets. Repertoires with fewer than 30,000 or more than 120,000 public chains were left out of co-occurrence clustering, as were a handful of repertoires with anomalous nucleotide sharing. This is the immuneACCESS table as TCRdb keeps it, with only in-frame sequences that have V and J called. A part of the clones is gone; compared with another copy, unresolved V genes explain less than half, and the rest is unexplained. The DNA gave D and trimming, while V, J and clone size come from that table. The sample table shows over 150,000 clones, and roughly 77% are seen once. The ten top clones hold approximately 2.1% of the sample.

The cysteine opens and the phenylalanine closes a CDR3 of 16 amino acids. Of all the DNA, just the CDR3 is kept, 48 bases in frame from base 1. Clipping removes 3 bases from V and 0 bases from J, with 5 as the unmatched junction base count. CDR1 and CDR2 were assigned from the germline V gene as LGHNA and YNFKEQ. Broad study findings and their caveats: In vitro tests confirmed that a few of the cytomegalovirus-associated TCR beta chains recognize cytomegalovirus antigens. When HLA alleles, especially DR and DQ, strongly co-occurred, TCR associations were difficult to assign to individual alleles. V-gene and J-gene trimming of TCR beta chains was associated with a missense DCLRE1C variant in a later genetic analysis, and the association was replicated in an independent cohort. Because the 87-base-pair reads could not distinguish some IMGT-functional V segments, including TRBV6-2 and TRBV6-3, those segments were excluded. HLA typing was unavailable for some donors at each locus, so association tests used only the typed subset. A later analysis reported that several top co-occurrence clusters appeared linked to parvovirus B19, influenza, CMV and Epstein-Barr virus. A later genetic analysis reported fewer N-insertions in productive TCRs among donors in an Asian-associated ancestry cluster than the roughly 700-donor mean. This cohort had only TCR beta chains sequenced, and the lack of alpha or paired-chain data limited which features could be detected. The authors suggested that the approach could potentially be extended to other disease states and immunological phenotypes. CMV serostatus was the only immune exposure information available for the cohort. A cluster of highly shared sequence variants was judged likely to be a technical artifact of the sequencing pipeline. Broadly in line with IMGT annotations, most TCR beta V segments showed up in productive rearrangements about 87% or about 30% of the time in an earlier analysis of around 600 of the donors. In a later analysis, HLA-associated TCR beta chains were found to be more clonally expanded and to have lower generation probabilities than equally common non-associated chains. A later analysis found that TCR association rates varied across HLA loci, with DRB1 alleles showing the most associated TCRs and HLA-C alleles the fewest. A later analysis associated about 18,000 TCR beta sequences with specific HLA alleles at a false discovery rate of 0.05. Linkage disequilibrium might explain the correlated functional status among segregating V segments, but an unknown experimental factor could not be ruled out. While some public TCRs were present in many individuals, most TCR sequences turned up only very rarely across donors. Sequencing depth was assumed to be roughly uniform across donors in the presence/absence analyses, though that assumption may not hold. A total of some 180 TCR beta chains were listed by the study as associated with cytomegalovirus. A further reported finding was that TCR beta sequences accurately predicted the HLA-A and HLA-B alleles for most subjects in the first cohort. A later analysis found that most CMV-associated TCR beta chains appeared HLA-restricted, with HLA associations seemingly driven largely by CMV exposure. Because counts were too low, seventeen rarely observed V segments, including chromosome 9 orphons, were excluded from the earlier analysis of around 590 of the donors. Cytomegalovirus status was reported to be diagnosed by the classifier with high specificity and sensitivity in both the original and validation cohorts.

The cohort was made up of 500 to 800 healthy bone marrow donors. At the time of sampling, every cohort member was nominally healthy, though immune exposures that went unrecorded were likely present. The donor tested CMV seronegative, placing the donor among the 350 to 400 seronegative members of the cohort. A peripheral blood sample was provided by each donor, and peripheral blood mononuclear cells were used for TCR beta sequencing. Genomic DNA extraction from the blood cell samples was performed with the Qiagen DNeasy Blood Extraction Kit. The receptor was isolated from a woman between 18 and 29 years old in good health and CMV-seronegative. Sequences were obtained from PBMCs. This sequence uses TRBV4-2 and TRBJ2-5, with 9 junctional bases fitting TRBD2. The encoded CDR3 is CASSHELAGNQETQYF. The bases read TGTGCCAGCAGCCATGAGCTAGCGGGAAACCAAGAGACCCAGTACTTC.